The clone carrying this T cell receptor (beta chain) was seen more than once but under ten times. The antigen is undetermined. The sample is drawn from a study of CD8 T cells in ankylosing spondylitis. Broader study findings: Disease-linked clones, CD8+, were relatively rare in peripheral blood. In synovial fluid and blood from reactive arthritis, some motif variants were previously reported. Reports say disease-linked clones showed up significantly more in matched ankylosing spondylitis synovial fluid.

CDR3 length equals 13 residues. Trimming took off 1 base at V and 1 base at J, with 5 bases between the two ends. The V gene's germline CDR1 is MGHRA and CDR2 YSYEKL. Via MiXCR, TCRdb re-called the 5' RACE reads, giving one row per CDR3 protein. The table includes 150,000 to 200,000 distinct CDR3 sequences, around 13% detected once. The sequenced material came from blood, either unsorted or a sorted T cell fraction (not recorded which). The chain has TRBV4-1 and TRBJ2-7; D not resolved. The source of this sequence is a male donor with ankylosing spondylitis or in good health (not recorded which). The CDR3 DNA reads TGCGCCAGCAGCCAAGCCGAATCCTACGAGCAGTACTTC. Its translation: CASSQAESYEQYF.